This entry features one T cell receptor beta chain sequence. No antigen is known for it. These data come from a study of T cells in Graves' hyperthyroidism and ophthalmopathy. RNA transcripts provided the source from which TCR beta CDR3 regions were amplified. The HTBI primer set served for first-round RT-PCR of the TCR CDR3. TCRdb called the multiplex PCR reads again in MiXCR, with one record for every CDR3 protein. This repertoire shows under 700,000 distinct CDR3 sequences, over 15% found once; its top ten account for more than 15%. The CDR3 sequence is 14 residues long. Germline-derived CDR1 and CDR2 are SNHLY and FYNNEI. V lost 5 bases and J lost 8; bases outside the gene matches: 6. Overall study findings and caveats: Blood shared most expanded thyroid clonotypes above 0.001.

This receptor was obtained from a woman between 18 and 29 years old with Graves' hyperthyroidism. The chain is built from TRBV2 and TRBJ1-2, with 12 positions matching TRBD1. Material: blood. The CDR3 region is CASSRDRGRRGYTF. The CDR3, as DNA: TGTGCCAGCAGTAGGGACAGGGGGCGACGAGGCTACACCTTC. The variable domain in full, with the rest retrieved from reference TRBV2 and TRBJ1-2, is EPEVTQTPSHQVTQMGQEVILRCVPISNHLYFYWYRQILGQKVEFLVSFYNNEISEKSEIFDDQFSVERPDGSNFTLKIRSTKLEDSAMYFCASSRDRGRRGYTFGSGTRLTVV.